The entry that follows covers one TCR beta chain sequence. Its specificity is not known. This record comes from a study of cytomegalovirus exposure and HLA in healthy donors. Study observations and caveats: In vitro data verified a few CMV-associated chains as specific for CMV antigens. The TCR clusters that emerged in the first cohort tended, a later analysis found, to co-occur in the roughly 110 validation repertoires.

The assay was immunoSEQ multiplex PCR, and TCRdb's table has in-frame clones only and misses some. The sample records 150,000 to 200,000 clones, about 83% being singletons. V gave up 1 base and J gave up 15 bases, with 13 bases separating them. Germline V gene data show CDR1 as PRHDT and CDR2 as FYEKMQ (reference sequence). There are 12 residues in the CDR3. The chain uses TRBV13 and TRBJ2-1; D is perhaps TRBD1 (5 bases). This TCR came from a woman aged 25 to 45 in good health and CMV-seronegative. Sequencing was done on a sample of PBMCs. DNA of the CDR3: TGTGCCAGCAGCTTAGACAGGATCAAGCGGTTCTTC. It encodes CASSLDRIKRFF. The variable domain in full, with the rest retrieved from reference TRBV13 and TRBJ2-1, is AAGVIQSPRHLIKEKRETATLKCYPIPRHDTVYWYQQGPGQDPQFLISFYEKMQSDKGSIPDRFSAQQFSDYHSELNMSSLELGDSALYFCASSLDRIKRFFGPGTRLTVL.